This section outlines one T cell receptor beta chain sequence together with its context. Produced via immunoSEQ multiplex PCR; TCRdb's table is partial and in-frame only. The sample has approximately 79,000 clones, more than 85% seen once. This sample stems from a study of technical replicates of blood from several donors. The CDR3 length is 15 residues. J was trimmed by 3 bases and V by 1 base; bases with no gene match: 4. Germline-derived CDR1 and CDR2 are LNHDA and SQIVND (reference sequence). This sequence originates from a human donor in good health. The genes are TRBV19 and TRBJ1-2; 8 bases fit TRBD1. The sequenced sample consisted of T cells isolated from PBMCs. In nucleotides, the CDR3 is TGTGCCAGTAGTATAGCACCGACAGGGGACTATGGCTACACCTTC. Its protein product is CASSIAPTGDYGYTF.